This T cell receptor beta chain was found in a study of blood T cell repertoires in COVID-19. Turning to the study itself: Sources were T cells, B-cell-depleted T cells, or PBMCs; the material itself was cDNA or gDNA.

Original data processing: Estimation of nucleated cell counts was performed using reference gene primer amplification. Assay: immunoSEQ multiplex PCR; the TCRdb copy retains only in-frame clones and omits some. V, J and clone size are taken as reported in that table, and D and trimming were inferred from the DNA itself. The sample shows over 50,000 clones, around 90% of them seen only once. In germline, CDR1 is SGHDT, CDR2 YYEEEE. V was pared by 2 bases and J by 7 bases, with 4 bases of the junction left unmatched. This CDR3 is built from 15 residues. Sequenced material: peripheral blood. The sequence was obtained from a man over 45 with active COVID-19. The chain is built from TRBV5-6 and TRBJ1-6; 9 nucleotides match TRBD1. The CDR3: CASSFGTGLNSPLHF. The CDR3 bases are TGTGCCAGCAGCTTCGGGACAGGGTTGAATTCACCCCTCCACTTT. The variable domain in full, with the rest retrieved from reference TRBV5-6 and TRBJ1-6, is DAGVTQSPTHLIKTRGQQVTLRCSPKSGHDTVSWYQQALGQGPQFIFQYYEEEERQRGNFPDRFSGHQFPNYSSELNVNALLLGDSALYLCASSFGTGLNSPLHFGNGTRLTVT.